A selection of T cell receptor beta chains follows, all from one sample in a study of blood T cell repertoires in COVID-19. Libraries were prepared by immunoSEQ multiplex PCR; TCRdb keeps only in-frame clonotypes and omits some of them. The table shows 13,000 to 15,000 clones, with more than 75% occurring only once. Sequences were obtained from peripheral blood. The receptor set was obtained from a human donor in a cohort sampled during active COVID-19. Each CDR3 is given with its conserved first and last residue. D genes are given only for firm matches. Part of the rows lack a size; the others show once, few, many or a class for expanded clones.

j_call v_call clone_size cdr3_length d_call cdr3_aa cdr3_nt
TRBJ2-1 TRBV4-3 - 15 - CASRPDRVGMNEQFF TGCGCCAGCAGGCCAGACCGAGTGGGCATGAATGAGCAGTTCTTC
TRBJ2-3 TRBV27 - 13 - CASSLGLPDTQYF TGTGCCAGCAGTTTGGGACTGCCAGATACGCAGTATTTT
TRBJ2-5 TRBV30 - 13 TRBD2 CAWTSGGEETQYF TGTGCCTGGACTAGCGGGGGGGAAGAGACCCAGTACTTC
TRBJ1-1 TRBV7-9 - 13 - CASSLGAVVVAFF TGTGCCAGCAGCTTAGGGGCCGTCGTGGTAGCTTTCTTT
TRBJ2-4 TRBV5-1 - 16 TRBD2 CASSGTSALAKNIQYF TGCGCCAGCAGCGGCACTAGCGCCCTAGCCAAAAACATTCAGTACTTC
TRBJ1-1 TRBV4-1 - 13 - CASSKGPDTEAFF TGCGCCAGCAGCAAAGGGCCCGACACTGAAGCTTTCTTT
TRBJ2-1 TRBV2 - 12 - CASRPDRNEQFF TGTGCCAGCAGACCTGACAGGAATGAGCAGTTCTTC
TRBJ2-7 TRBV10-1 - 14 - CASSGTGTPYEQYF TGCGCCAGCAGCGGGACCGGGACACCCTACGAGCAGTACTTC
TRBJ2-1 TRBV11-3 - 17 - CASSLASERVIKDEQFF TGTGCCAGCAGCTTAGCATCTGAGCGGGTGATAAAAGATGAGCAGTTCTTC
TRBJ2-6 TRBV19 - 15 - CASSASRDGANVLTF TGTGCCAGTAGTGCATCCCGGGATGGGGCCAACGTCCTGACTTTC
TRBJ2-2 TRBV3-1/TRBV3-2 - 17 TRBD2 CASSSPFRGGGNGELFF TGTGCCAGCAGCTCTCCCTTCCGGGGGGGCGGGAACGGGGAGCTGTTTTTT
TRBJ2-7 TRBV7-8 - 15 TRBD1 CASSQGASSSYEQYF TGTGCCAGCAGCCAGGGGGCCTCAAGCTCCTACGAGCAGTACTTC
TRBJ2-3 TRBV27 once 15 - CASSSHSPSTDTQYF TGTGCCAGCAGTTCGCACAGTCCTAGCACAGATACGCAGTATTTT
TRBJ1-1 TRBV19 - 15 - CASRLRGLGNTEAFF TGTGCCAGTAGGCTGCGGGGGTTGGGGAACACTGAAGCTTTCTTT
TRBJ2-7 TRBV6-6 - 15 - CASRSPRTSSYEQYF TGTGCCAGCAGGTCACCCCGTACTAGCTCCTACGAGCAGTACTTC
TRBJ1-2 TRBV25-1 - 14 - CASSDRGSGDGYTF TGTGCCAGCAGTGATCGAGGTTCGGGGGATGGCTACACCTTC
TRBJ1-6 TRBV30 - 14 TRBD1 CAWSPGTGNSPLHF TGTGCCTGGAGCCCCGGGACAGGGAATTCACCCCTCCACTTT
TRBJ2-1 TRBV4-2 - 16 - CASSPGMRGSQDEQFF TGTGCCAGCAGCCCCGGAATGAGGGGGAGTCAAGATGAGCAGTTCTTC
TRBJ2-7 TRBV30 - 13 - CAWSVTSGAEQYF TGTGCCTGGAGTGTGACTTCTGGGGCCGAGCAGTACTTC
TRBJ2-1 TRBV7-2 - 17 TRBD2 CASSPAGTSGGLNEQFF TGTGCCAGCAGCCCAGCGGGGACTAGCGGGGGCCTCAATGAGCAGTTCTTC
TRBJ1-2 TRBV19 - 13 - CASSIAGIGGYTF TGTGCCAGTAGTATTGCAGGGATTGGTGGCTACACCTTC
TRBJ2-1 TRBV27 - 14 TRBD1 CASRPGQGVYEQFF TGTGCCAGCCGGCCGGGACAGGGGGTATATGAGCAGTTCTTC
TRBJ2-2 TRBV9 - 15 - CASSEQGSGPGELFF TGTGCCAGCAGCGAACAGGGATCCGGGCCCGGGGAGCTGTTTTTT
TRBJ1-2 TRBV5-1 - 16 TRBD1 CASSLGQGAEPDGYTF TGCGCCAGCAGCTTGGGGCAGGGGGCTGAGCCCGATGGCTACACCTTC
TRBJ2-1 TRBV28 - 13 - CASSSTTTGEQFF TGTGCCAGCAGTTCAACAACGACGGGAGAGCAGTTCTTC
TRBJ2-7 TRBV6-2/TRBV6-3 - 15 TRBD1 CASSWVDRATDEQYF TGTGCCAGCAGTTGGGTCGACAGGGCTACCGACGAGCAGTACTTC
TRBJ2-3 TRBV5-6 few 16 TRBD2 CASSLVGTSDTDTQYF TGTGCCAGCAGCTTGGTCGGGACTAGCGATACAGATACGCAGTATTTT
TRBJ2-7 TRBV28 - 16 - CASSLSPGLPTSEQYF TGTGCCAGCAGTCTATCTCCGGGACTCCCCACCAGCGAGCAGTACTTC
TRBJ2-1 TRBV9 - 13 - CASSKGGDNEQFF TGTGCCAGCAGCAAAGGAGGGGACAATGAGCAGTTCTTC
TRBJ2-7 TRBV11-2 - 14 TRBD1 CASSFTGGRYEQYF TGTGCCAGCAGCTTTACAGGGGGCAGGTACGAGCAGTACTTC
TRBJ2-3 TRBV7-9 - 16 TRBD2 CASSLGAGESTDTQYF TGTGCCAGCAGCTTGGGAGCGGGGGAGAGCACAGATACGCAGTATTTT
TRBJ1-3 TRBV11-2 - 14 - CASSLQGTGNTIYF TGTGCCAGCAGCTTACAGGGGACAGGAAACACCATATATTTT
TRBJ2-3 TRBV7-8 - 16 TRBD2 CASSLTSGSFGDTQYF TGTGCCAGCAGCTTGACTAGCGGGAGTTTCGGTGATACGCAGTATTTT
TRBJ1-2 TRBV11-3 - 16 TRBD1 CASSKTRDRPIYGYTF TGTGCCAGCAGCAAAACGCGGGACAGGCCGATTTATGGCTACACCTTC
TRBJ1-6 TRBV10-3 - 14 - CAISEIRGNSPLHF TGTGCCATCAGTGAGATCCGGGGTAATTCACCCCTCCACTTT
TRBJ2-6 TRBV5-1 - 14 TRBD2 CASREDLGANVLTF TGCGCCAGTCGGGAGGACCTTGGGGCCAACGTCCTGACTTTC
TRBJ2-3 TRBV19 - 23 - CASSPGGVNLSPQGVIWTDTQYF TGTGCCAGTAGCCCCGGCGGGGTTAATCTCAGCCCCCAGGGTGTAATTTGGACAGATACGCAGTATTTT
TRBJ2-7 TRBV4-3 - 15 TRBD2 CASSPMREHLFEQYF TGCGCCAGCAGCCCCATGCGGGAGCACCTTTTCGAGCAGTACTTC
TRBJ2-2 TRBV9 - 16 TRBD1 CASSVSDRGQTGELFF TGTGCCAGCAGCGTATCGGACAGGGGGCAAACCGGGGAGCTGTTTTTT
TRBJ2-5 TRBV9 - 17 TRBD2 CASSVAATGGPQETQYF TGTGCCAGCAGCGTAGCGGCGACGGGAGGGCCTCAAGAGACCCAGTACTTC
TRBJ2-7 TRBV6-2/TRBV6-3 - 14 - CASSYSTASYEQYF TGTGCCAGCAGTTACTCTACAGCTTCCTACGAGCAGTACTTC
TRBJ2-2 TRBV3-1/TRBV3-2 - 17 - CASSQERGRVHTGELFF TGTGCCAGCAGCCAAGAGAGAGGCAGGGTTCACACCGGGGAGCTGTTTTTT
TRBJ2-7 TRBV7-3 - 15 - CASSPFVKGLSEQYF TGTGCCAGCAGCCCATTTGTAAAGGGGCTCTCCGAGCAGTACTTC
TRBJ2-5 TRBV5-4 - 13 TRBD1 CASSFDRGETQYF TGTGCCAGCAGTTTCGACAGGGGAGAGACCCAGTACTTC
TRBJ1-1 TRBV6-5 few 12 - CASSRHGTEAFF TGTGCCAGCAGTCGACATGGCACTGAAGCTTTCTTT
TRBJ2-2 TRBV7-8 - 16 TRBD2 CASSLALAGVTGELFF TGTGCCAGCAGCTTAGCCCTAGCGGGAGTTACCGGGGAGCTGTTTTTT